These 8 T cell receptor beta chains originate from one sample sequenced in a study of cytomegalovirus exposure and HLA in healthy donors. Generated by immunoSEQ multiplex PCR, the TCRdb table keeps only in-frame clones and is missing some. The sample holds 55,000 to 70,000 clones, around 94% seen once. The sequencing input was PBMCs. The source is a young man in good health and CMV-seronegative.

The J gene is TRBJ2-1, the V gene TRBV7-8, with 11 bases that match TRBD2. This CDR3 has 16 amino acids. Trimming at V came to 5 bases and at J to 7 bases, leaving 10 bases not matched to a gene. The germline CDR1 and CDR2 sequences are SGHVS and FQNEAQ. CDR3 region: CASSAQTSGAFNEQFF. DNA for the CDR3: TGTGCCAGCAGCGCCCAGACTAGCGGGGCCTTTAATGAGCAGTTCTTC.

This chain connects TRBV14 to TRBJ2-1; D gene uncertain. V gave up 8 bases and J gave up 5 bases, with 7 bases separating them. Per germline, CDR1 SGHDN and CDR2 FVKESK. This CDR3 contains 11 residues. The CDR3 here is CASPRNNEQFF. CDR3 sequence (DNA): TGTGCCAGCCCCAGAAACAATGAGCAGTTCTTC.

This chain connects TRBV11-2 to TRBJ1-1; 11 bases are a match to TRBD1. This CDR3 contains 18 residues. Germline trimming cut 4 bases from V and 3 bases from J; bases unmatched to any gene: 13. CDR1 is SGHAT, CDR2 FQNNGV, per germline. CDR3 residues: CASSYRTGGLPRDTEAFF. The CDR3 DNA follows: TGTGCCAGCAGCTATCGGACAGGGGGCCTCCCTAGGGACACTGAAGCTTTCTTT.

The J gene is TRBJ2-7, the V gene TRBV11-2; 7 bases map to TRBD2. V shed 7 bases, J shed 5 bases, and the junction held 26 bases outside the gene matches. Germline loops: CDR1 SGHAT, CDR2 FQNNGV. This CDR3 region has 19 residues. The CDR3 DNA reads TGTGCCAGCAACCCTCCCCTAGAATACGGGGGGTTCACCTCAGACGAGCAGTACTTC. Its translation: CASNPPLEYGGFTSDEQYF.

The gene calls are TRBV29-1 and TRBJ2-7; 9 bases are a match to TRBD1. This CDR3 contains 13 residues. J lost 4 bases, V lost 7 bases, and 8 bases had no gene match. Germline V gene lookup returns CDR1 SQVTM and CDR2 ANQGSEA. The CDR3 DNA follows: TGCAGCGCACAGGGGGCAATGCTTTACGAGCAGTACTTC. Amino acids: CSAQGAMLYEQYF.

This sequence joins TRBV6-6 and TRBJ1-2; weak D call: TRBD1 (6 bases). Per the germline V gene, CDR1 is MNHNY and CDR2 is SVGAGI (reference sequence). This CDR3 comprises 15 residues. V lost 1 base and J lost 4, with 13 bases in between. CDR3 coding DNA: TGTGCCAGCAGTTACTATCCAGGGGAGAGCTATGGCTACACCTTC. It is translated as CASSYYPGESYGYTF.

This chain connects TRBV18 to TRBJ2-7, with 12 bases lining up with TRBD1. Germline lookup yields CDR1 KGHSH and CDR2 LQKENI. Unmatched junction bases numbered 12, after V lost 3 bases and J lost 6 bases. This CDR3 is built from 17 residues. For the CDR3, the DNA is TGTGCCAGCTCACCGGGACAGGGGGCCCGACTAGCGACCGAGCAGTACTTC. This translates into CASSPGQGARLATEQYF.

The CDR3 region is CASSLGQGRTEAFF. CDR3 in DNA: TGCGCCAGCAGCTTGGGGCAGGGAAGGACTGAAGCTTTCTTT. This chain connects TRBV5-1 to TRBJ1-1; tentative D call: TRBD1 (5 bases). Germline values: CDR1 SGHRS, CDR2 YFSETQ. This CDR3 contains 14 residues. Trimming stripped 0 bases from V and 5 bases from J, with 11 bases between.